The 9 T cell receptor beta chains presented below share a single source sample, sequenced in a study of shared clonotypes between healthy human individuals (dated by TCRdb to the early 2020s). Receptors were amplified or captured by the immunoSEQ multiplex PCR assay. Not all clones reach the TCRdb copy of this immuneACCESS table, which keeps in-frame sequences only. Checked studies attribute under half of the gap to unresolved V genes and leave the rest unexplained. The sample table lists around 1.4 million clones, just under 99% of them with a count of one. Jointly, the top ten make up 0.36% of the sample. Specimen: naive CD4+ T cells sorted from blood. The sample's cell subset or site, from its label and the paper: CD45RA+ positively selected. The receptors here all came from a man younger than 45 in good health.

CDR3 sequence (DNA): TGTGCCAGCAGCCTCCCTCCCCCCTATACAGATACGCAGTATTTT. This codes for CASSLPPPYTDTQYF. The V and J genes are TRBV28 and TRBJ2-3; no reliable D call. This CDR3 region has 15 residues. The germline V gene encodes CDR1 MDHEN and CDR2 SYDVKM. V was shortened by 6 bases and J by 3 bases, with 16 bases between the two germline ends.

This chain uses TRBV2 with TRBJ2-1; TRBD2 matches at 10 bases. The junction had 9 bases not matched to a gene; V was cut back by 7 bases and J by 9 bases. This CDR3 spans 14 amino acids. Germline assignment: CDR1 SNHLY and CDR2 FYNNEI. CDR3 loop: CASNLAGEEGEQFF. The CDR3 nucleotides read TGTGCCAGCAATCTAGCGGGAGAGGAAGGTGAGCAGTTCTTC.

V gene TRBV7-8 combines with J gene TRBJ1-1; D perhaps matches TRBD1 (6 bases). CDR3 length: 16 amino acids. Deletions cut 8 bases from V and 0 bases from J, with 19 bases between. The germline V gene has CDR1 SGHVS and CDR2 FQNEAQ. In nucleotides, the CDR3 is TGTGCCAGCCTCGGATTCGGGAGGGGGTTGAACACTGAAGCTTTCTTT. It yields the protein CASLGFGRGLNTEAFF. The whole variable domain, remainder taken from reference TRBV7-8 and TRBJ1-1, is GAGVSQSPRYKVAKRGQDVALRCDPISGHVSLFWYQQALGQGPEFLTYFQNEAQLDKSGLPSDRFFAERPEGSVSTLKIQRTQQEDSAVYLCASLGFGRGLNTEAFFGQGTRLTVV.

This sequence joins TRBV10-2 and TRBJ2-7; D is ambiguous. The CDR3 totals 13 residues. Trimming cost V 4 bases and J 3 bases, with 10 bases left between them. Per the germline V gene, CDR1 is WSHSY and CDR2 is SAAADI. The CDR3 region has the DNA TGCGCCAGCAGTGGCGGAAGTCGCTACGAGCAGTACTTC. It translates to CASSGGSRYEQYF.

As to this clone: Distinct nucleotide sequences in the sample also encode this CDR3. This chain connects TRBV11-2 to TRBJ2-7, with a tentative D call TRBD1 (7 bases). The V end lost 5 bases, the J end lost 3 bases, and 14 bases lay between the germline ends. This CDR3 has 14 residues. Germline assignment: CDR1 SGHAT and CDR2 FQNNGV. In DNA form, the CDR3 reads TGTGCCAGCAGCCGGAGGGACAGACTCTACGAGCAGTACTTC. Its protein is CASSRRDRLYEQYF.

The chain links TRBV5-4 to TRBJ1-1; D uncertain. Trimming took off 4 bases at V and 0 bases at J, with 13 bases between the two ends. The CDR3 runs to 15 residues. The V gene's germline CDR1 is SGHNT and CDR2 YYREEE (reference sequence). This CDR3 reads CASSRPGSLNTEAFF. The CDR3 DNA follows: TGTGCCAGCAGCCGTCCGGGTAGTTTGAACACTGAAGCTTTCTTT.

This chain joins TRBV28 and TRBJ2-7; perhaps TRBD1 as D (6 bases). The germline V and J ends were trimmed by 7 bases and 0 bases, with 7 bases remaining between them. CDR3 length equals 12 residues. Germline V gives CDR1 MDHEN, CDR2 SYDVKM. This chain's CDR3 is CASTTGSYEQYF. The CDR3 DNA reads TGTGCCAGCACGACAGGCTCCTACGAGCAGTACTTC. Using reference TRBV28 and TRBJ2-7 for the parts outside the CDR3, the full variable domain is DVKVTQSSRYLVKRTGEKVFLECVQDMDHENMFWYRQDPGLGLRLIYFSYDVKMKEKGDIPEGYSVSREKKERFSLILESASTNQTSMYLCASTTGSYEQYFGPGTRLTVT.

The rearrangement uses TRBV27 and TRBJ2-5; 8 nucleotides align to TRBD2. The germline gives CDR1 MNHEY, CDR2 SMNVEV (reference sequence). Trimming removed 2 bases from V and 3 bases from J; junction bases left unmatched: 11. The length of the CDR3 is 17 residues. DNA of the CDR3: TGTGCCAGCAGTTTAAGGTCGATAGCGGGGCTTGAAGAGACCCAGTACTTC. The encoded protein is CASSLRSIAGLEETQYF.

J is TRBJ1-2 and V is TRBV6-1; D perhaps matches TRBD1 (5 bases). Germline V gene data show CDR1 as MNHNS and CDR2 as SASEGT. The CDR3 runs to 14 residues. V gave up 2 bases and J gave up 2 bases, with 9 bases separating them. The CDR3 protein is CASSEQRGNYGYTF. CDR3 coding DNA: TGTGCCAGCAGTGAACAAAGGGGAAACTATGGCTACACCTTC.